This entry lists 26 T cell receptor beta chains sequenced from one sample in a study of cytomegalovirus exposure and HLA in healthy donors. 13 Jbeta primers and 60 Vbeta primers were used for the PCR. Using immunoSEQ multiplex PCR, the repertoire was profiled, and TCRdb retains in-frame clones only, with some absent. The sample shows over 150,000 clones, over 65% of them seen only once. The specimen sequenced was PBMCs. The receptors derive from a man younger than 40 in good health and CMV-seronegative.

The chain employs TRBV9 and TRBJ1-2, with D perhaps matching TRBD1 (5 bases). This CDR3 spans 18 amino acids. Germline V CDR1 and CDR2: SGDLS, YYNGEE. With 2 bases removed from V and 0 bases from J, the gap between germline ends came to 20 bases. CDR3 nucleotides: TGTGCCAGCAGCGTTTTCTCAGACAGATTCCAAGCTAACTATGGCTACACCTTC. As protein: CASSVFSDRFQANYGYTF.

The CDR3: CASSPPAGELFF. The DNA of the CDR3 is TGTGCCAGCAGCCCCCCGGCCGGGGAGCTGTTTTTT. The rearrangement uses TRBV14 and TRBJ2-2; D gene unclear. The CDR3 sequence is 12 residues long. The V gene lost 4 bases and the J gene lost 6 bases, with 6 bases spanning the gap. Per the germline V gene, CDR1 is SGHDN and CDR2 is FVKESK. Looking up the rest from reference TRBV14 and TRBJ2-2 gives the full variable domain: EAGVTQFPSHSVIEKGQTVTLRCDPISGHDNLYWYRRVMGKEIKFLLHFVKESKQDESGMPNNRFLAERTGGTYSTLKVQPAELEDSGVYFCASSPPAGELFFGEGSRLTVL.

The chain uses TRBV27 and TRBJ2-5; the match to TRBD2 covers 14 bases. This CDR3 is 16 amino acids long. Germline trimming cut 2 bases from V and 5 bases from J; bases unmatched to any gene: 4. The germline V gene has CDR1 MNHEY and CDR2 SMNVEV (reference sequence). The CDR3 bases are TGTGCCAGCAGTTTAAGCTGGACTAGCGGGGGGGAGACCCAGTACTTC. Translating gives CASSLSWTSGGETQYF.

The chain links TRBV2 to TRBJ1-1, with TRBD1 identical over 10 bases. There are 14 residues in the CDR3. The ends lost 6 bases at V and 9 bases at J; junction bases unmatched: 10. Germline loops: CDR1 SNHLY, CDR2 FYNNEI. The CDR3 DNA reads TGTGCCAGCAGCGCAGATTGGGACAGGGGAAAAGCTTTCTTT. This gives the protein CASSADWDRGKAFF.

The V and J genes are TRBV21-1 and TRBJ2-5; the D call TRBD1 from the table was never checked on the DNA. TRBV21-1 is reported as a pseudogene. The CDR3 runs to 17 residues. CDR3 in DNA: TGTGCCAGCAGCAAAGGCGGAGACAGGGGCGGCCAAGAGACCCAGTACTTC. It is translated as CASSKGGDRGGQETQYF.

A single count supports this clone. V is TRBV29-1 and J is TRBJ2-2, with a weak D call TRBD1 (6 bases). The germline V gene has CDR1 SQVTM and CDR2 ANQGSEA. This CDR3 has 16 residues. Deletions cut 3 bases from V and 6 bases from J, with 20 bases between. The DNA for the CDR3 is TGCAGCGTTGAGAGTTTCCAGGGGATCAAGTCCGGGGAGCTGTTTTTT. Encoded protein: CSVESFQGIKSGELFF.

As DNA, the CDR3 is TGCGCCAGCAGCCAGGGTTCAGGGATCTCTGGGGCCAACGTCCTGACTTTC. Translating it yields CASSQGSGISGANVLTF. This rearrangement joins TRBV4-3 to TRBJ2-6, with a possible D match to TRBD1 (5 bases). Germline V gene lookup returns CDR1 LGHNA and CDR2 YSLEER. This CDR3 has 17 amino acids. The V end lost 3 bases, the J end lost 0 bases, and 12 bases lay between the germline ends.

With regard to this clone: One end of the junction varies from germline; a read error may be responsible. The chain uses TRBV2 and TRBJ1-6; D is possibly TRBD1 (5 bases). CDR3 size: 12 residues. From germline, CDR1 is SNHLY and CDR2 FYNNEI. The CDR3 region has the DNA TGTGCCAGCAGTGGAAGGGGCCCACCCCTCAACTTT. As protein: CASSGRGPPLNF.

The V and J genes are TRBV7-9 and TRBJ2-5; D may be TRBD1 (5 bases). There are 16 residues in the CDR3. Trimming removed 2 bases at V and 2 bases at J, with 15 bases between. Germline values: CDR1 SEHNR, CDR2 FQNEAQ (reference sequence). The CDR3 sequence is CASSLPQTGKQETQYF. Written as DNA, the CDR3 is TGTGCCAGCAGCTTACCTCAAACAGGAAAACAAGAGACCCAGTACTTC.

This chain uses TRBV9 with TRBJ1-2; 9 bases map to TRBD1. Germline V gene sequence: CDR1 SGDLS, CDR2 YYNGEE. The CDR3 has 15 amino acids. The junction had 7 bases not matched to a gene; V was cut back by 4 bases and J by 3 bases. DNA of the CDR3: TGTGCCAGCAGCACGCTGACAGGGGGGGACTATGGCTACACCTTC. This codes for CASSTLTGGDYGYTF.

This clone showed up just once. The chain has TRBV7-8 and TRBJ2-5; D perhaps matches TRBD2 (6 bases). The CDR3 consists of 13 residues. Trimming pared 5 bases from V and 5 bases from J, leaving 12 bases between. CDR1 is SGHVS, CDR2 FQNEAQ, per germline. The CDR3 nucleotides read TGTGCCAGCAGCCCCCGGGGGATGGAGACCCAGTACTTC. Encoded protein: CASSPRGMETQYF. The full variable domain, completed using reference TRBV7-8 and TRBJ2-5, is GAGVSQSPRYKVAKRGQDVALRCDPISGHVSLFWYQQALGQGPEFLTYFQNEAQLDKSGLPSDRFFAERPEGSVSTLKIQRTQQEDSAVYLCASSPRGMETQYFGPGTRLLVL.

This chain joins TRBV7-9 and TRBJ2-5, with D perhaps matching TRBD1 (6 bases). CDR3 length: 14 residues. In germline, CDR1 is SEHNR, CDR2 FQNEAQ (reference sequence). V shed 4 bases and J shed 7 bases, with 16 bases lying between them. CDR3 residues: CASSSKFSRGTQYF. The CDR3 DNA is TGTGCCAGCAGCTCCAAATTCTCCAGGGGGACCCAGTACTTC.

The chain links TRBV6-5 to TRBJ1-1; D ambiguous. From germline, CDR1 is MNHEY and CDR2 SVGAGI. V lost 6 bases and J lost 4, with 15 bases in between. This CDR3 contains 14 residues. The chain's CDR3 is CASRVRHAGTEAFF. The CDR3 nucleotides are TGTGCCAGCAGGGTTCGACACGCCGGCACTGAAGCTTTCTTT.

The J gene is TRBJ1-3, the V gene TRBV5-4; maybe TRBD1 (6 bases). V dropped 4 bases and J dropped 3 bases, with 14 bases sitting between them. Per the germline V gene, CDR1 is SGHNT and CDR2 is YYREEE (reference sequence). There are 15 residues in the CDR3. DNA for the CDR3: TGTGCCAGCAGCAGTACTGCAGGGGTTGGAAACACCATATATTTT. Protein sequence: CASSSTAGVGNTIYF.

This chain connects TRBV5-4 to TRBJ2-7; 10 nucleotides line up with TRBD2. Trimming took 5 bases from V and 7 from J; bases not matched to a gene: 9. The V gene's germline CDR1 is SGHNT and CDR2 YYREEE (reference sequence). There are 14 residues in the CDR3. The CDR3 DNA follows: TGTGCCAGCAGTTTAGCGGGGGGCATCCGGGAGCAGTACTTC. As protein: CASSLAGGIREQYF.

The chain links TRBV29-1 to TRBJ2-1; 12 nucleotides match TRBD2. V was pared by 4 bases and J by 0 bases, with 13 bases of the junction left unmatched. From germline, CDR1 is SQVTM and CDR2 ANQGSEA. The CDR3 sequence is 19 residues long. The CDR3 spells CSVGKGASGGASSYNEQFF. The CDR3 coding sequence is TGCAGCGTTGGCAAGGGGGCTAGCGGGGGGGCGAGCTCCTACAATGAGCAGTTCTTC.

The CDR3 DNA follows: TGCGCCAGCAGCTACGACACTTCCACCTACGAGCAGTACTTC. Its translation: CASSYDTSTYEQYF. This chain joins TRBV5-1 and TRBJ2-7, with D unresolved. Germline V lookup: CDR1 SGHRS, CDR2 YFSETQ. V was trimmed by 3 bases and J by 2 bases, leaving 12 bases between them. The CDR3 has 14 amino acids.

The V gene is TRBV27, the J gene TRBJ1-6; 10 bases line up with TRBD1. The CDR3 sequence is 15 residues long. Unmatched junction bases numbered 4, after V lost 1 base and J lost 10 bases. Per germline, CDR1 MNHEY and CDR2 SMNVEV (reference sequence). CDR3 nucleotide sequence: TGTGCCAGCAGTTTATATGGGGACAGGGGATCACCCCTCCACTTT. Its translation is CASSLYGDRGSPLHF.

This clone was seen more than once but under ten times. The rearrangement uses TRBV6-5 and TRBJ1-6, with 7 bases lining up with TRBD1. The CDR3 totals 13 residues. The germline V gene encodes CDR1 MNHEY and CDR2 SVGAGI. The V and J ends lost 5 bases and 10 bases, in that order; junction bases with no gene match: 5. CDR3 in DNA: TGTGCCAGCAGTCGAACGACAGGGTCACCCCTCCACTTT. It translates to CASSRTTGSPLHF.

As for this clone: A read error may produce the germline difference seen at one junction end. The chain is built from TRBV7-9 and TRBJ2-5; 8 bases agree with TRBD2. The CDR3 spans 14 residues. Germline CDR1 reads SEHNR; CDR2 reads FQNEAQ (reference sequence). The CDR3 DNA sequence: TGTTCCAGCAGCTTTGGCGGGGGGCGGCAGACCCAGTACTTC. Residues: CSSSFGGGRQTQYF.

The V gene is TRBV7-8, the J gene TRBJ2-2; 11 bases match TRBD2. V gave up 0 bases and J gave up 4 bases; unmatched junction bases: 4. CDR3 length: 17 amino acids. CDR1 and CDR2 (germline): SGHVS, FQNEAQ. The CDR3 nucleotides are TGTGCCAGCAGCTTAGCTAGCGGGGGGGTTATCACCGGGGAGCTGTTTTTT. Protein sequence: CASSLASGGVITGELFF.

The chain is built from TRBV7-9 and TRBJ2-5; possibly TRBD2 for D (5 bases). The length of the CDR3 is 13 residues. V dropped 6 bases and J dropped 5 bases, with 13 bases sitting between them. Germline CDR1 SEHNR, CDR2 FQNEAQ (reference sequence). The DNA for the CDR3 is TGTGCCAGCAGGGCGGGTGCCTTTGAGACCCAGTACTTC. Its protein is CASRAGAFETQYF.

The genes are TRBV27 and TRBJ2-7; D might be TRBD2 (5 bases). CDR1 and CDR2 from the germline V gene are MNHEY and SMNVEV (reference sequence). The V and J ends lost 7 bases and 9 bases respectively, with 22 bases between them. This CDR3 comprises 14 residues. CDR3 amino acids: CASKEVASYGVQYF. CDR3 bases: TGTGCCAGCAAGGAAGTGGCAAGCTACGGGGTGCAGTACTTC.

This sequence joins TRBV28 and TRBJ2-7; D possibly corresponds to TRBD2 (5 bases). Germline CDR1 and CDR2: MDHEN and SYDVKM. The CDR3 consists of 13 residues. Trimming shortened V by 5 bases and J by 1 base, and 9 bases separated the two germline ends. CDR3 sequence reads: CASSIGLSYEQYF. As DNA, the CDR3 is TGTGCCAGCAGTATCGGACTTTCCTACGAGCAGTACTTC.

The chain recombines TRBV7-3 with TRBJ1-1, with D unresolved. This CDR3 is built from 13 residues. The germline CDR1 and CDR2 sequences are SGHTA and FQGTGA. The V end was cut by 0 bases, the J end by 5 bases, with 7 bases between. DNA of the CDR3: TGTGCCAGCAGCTTAACCGGGGTGACTGAAGCTTTCTTT. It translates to CASSLTGVTEAFF.

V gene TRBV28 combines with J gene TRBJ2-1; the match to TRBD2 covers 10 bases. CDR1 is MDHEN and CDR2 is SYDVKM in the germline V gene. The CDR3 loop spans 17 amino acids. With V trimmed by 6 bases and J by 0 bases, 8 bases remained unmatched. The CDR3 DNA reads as TGTGCCAGCAGCAGAACTAGCGGGGCGAGCTCCTACAATGAGCAGTTCTTC. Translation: CASSRTSGASSYNEQFF.